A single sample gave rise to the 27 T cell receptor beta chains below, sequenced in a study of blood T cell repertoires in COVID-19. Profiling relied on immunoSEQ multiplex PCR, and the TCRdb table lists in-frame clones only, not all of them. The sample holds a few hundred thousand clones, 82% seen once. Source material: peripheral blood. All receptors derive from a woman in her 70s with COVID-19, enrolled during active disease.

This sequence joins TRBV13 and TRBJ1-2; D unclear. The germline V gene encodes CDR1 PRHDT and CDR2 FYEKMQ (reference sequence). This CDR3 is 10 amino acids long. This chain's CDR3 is CPPPRYGYTF. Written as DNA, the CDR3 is TGTCCCCCCCCTAGATATGGCTACACCTTC.

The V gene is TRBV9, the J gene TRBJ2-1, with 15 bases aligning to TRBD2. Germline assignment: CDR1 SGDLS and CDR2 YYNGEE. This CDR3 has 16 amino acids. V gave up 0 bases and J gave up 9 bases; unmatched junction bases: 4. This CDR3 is CASSVGTSGRVVEQFF. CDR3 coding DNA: TGTGCCAGCAGCGTAGGGACTAGCGGGAGGGTTGTTGAGCAGTTCTTC.

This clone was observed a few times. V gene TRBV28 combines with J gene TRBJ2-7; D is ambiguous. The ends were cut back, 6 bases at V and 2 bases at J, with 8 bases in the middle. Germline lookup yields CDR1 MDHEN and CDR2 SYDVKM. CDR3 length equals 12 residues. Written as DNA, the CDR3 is TGTGCCAGCAGCTTTAGTGCCTACGAGCAGTACTTC. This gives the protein CASSFSAYEQYF.

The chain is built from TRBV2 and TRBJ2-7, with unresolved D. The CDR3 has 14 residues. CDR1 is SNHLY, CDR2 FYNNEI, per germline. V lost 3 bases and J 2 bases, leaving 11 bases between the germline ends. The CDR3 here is CASSDRHGAYEQYF. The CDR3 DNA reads TGTGCCAGCAGTGACCGACACGGCGCCTACGAGCAGTACTTC.

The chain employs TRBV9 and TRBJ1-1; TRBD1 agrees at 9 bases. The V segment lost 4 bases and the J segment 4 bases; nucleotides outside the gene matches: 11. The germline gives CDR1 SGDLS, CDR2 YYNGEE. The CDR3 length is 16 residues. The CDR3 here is CASSQRPGTGPTEAFF. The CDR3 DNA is TGTGCCAGCAGCCAGCGTCCCGGGACAGGGCCCACTGAAGCTTTCTTT.

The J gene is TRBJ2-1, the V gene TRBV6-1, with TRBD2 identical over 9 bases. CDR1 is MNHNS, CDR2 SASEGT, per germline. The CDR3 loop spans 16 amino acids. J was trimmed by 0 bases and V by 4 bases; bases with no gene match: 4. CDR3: CASSGTSASSYNEQFF. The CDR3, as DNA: TGTGCCAGCAGTGGGACTAGCGCGAGCTCCTACAATGAGCAGTTCTTC.

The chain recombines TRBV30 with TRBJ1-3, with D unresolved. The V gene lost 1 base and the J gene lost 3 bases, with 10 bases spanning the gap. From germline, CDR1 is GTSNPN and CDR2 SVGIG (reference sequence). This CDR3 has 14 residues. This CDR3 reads CAWSEGRDGNTIYF. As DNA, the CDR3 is TGTGCCTGGAGTGAAGGGAGGGATGGAAACACCATATATTTT.

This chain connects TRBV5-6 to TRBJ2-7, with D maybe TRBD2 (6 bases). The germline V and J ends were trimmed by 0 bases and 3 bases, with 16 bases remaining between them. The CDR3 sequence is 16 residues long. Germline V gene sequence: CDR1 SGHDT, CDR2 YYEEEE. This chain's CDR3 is CASSLGIAVGIYEQYF. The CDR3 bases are TGTGCCAGCAGCTTGGGTATAGCGGTAGGAATCTACGAGCAGTACTTC.

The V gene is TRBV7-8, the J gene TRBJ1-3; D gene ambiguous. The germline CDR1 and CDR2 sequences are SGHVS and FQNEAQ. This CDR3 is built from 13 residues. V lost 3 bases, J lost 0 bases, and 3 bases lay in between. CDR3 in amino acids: CASSFNSGNTIYF. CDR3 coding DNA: TGTGCCAGCAGCTTTAACTCTGGAAACACCATATATTTT.

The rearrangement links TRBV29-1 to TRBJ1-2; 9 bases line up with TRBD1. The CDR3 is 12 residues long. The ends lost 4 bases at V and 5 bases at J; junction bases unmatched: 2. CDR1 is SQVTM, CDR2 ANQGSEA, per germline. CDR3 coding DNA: TGCAGCGTTGGGGGACAGGGTTATGGCTACACCTTC. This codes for CSVGGQGYGYTF.

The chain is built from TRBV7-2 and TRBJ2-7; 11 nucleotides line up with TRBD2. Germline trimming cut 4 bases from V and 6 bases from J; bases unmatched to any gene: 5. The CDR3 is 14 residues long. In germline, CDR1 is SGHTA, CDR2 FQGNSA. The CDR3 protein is CASSSGLAVSEQYF. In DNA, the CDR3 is TGTGCCAGCAGCTCGGGACTAGCGGTCTCCGAGCAGTACTTC.

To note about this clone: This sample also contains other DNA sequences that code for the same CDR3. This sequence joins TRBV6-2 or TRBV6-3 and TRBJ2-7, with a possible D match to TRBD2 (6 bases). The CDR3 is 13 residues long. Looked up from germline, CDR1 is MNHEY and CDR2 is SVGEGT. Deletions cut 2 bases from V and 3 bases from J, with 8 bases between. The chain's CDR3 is CASSYGGSYEQYF. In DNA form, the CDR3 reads TGTGCCAGCAGTTACGGAGGGAGCTACGAGCAGTACTTC.

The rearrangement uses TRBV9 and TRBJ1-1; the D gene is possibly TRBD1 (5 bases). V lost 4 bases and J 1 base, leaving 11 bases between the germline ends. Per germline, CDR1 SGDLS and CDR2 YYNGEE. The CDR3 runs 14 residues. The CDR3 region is CASSPQVSNTEAFF. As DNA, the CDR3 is TGTGCCAGCAGCCCACAGGTGTCGAACACTGAAGCTTTCTTT.

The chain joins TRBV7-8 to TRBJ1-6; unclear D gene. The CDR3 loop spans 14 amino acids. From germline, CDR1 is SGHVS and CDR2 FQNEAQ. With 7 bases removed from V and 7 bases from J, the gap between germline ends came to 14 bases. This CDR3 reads CASNPTETNSPLHF. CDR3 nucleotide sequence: TGTGCCAGCAACCCCACAGAAACCAATTCACCCCTCCACTTT.

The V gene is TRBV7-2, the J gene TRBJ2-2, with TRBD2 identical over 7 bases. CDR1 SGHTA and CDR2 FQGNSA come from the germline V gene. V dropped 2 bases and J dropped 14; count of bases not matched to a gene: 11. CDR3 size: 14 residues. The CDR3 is CASSLLGGVGLLFF. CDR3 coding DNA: TGTGCCAGCAGCTTATTGGGGGGGGTCGGCCTACTGTTTTTT. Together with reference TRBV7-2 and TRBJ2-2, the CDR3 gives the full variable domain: GAGVSQSPSNKVTEKGKDVELRCDPISGHTALYWYRQSLGQGLEFLIYFQGNSAPDKSGLPSDRFSAERTGGSVSTLTIQRTQQEDSAVYLCASSLLGGVGLLFFGEGSRLTVL.

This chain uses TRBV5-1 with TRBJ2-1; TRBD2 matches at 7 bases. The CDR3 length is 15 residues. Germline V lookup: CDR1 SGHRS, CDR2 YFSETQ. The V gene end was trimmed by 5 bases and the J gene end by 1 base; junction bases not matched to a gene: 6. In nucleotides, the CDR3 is TGCGCCAGCAGTCCCCTAGCGGATTCCTACAATGAGCAGTTCTTC. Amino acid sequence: CASSPLADSYNEQFF.

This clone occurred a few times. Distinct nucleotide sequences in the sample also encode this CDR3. CDR3 DNA: TGTGCCAGCAGCCAAGGACAGATAAACACTGAAGCTTTCTTT. Its protein product is CASSQGQINTEAFF. This chain connects TRBV3-1 (or the pseudogene TRBV3-2) to TRBJ1-1, with a weak D call TRBD1 (5 bases). The CDR3 is made up of 14 amino acids. CDR1 and CDR2 from the germline V gene are LGHDT and YNNKEL (reference sequence). V was shortened by 1 base and J by 2 bases, with 8 bases between the two germline ends.

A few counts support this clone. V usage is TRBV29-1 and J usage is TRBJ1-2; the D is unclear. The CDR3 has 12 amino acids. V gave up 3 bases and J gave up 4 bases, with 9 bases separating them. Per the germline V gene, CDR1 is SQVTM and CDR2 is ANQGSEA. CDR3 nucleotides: TGCAGCGTTGATCGGGAGACCTATGGCTACACCTTC. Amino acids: CSVDRETYGYTF. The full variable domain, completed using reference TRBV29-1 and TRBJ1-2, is SAVISQKPSRDICQRGTSLTIQCQVDSQVTMMFWYRQQPGQSLTLIATANQGSEATYESGFVIDKFPISRPNLTFSTLTVSNMSPEDSSIYLCSVDRETYGYTFGSGTRLTVV.

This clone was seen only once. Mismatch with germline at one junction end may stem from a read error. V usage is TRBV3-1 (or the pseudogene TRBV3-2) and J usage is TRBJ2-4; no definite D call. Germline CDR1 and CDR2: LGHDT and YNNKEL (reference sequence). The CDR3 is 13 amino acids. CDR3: CASSKDPSNIQYF. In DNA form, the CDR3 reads TGTGCCAGCAGCAAAGACCCTTCGAACATTCAGTACTTC.

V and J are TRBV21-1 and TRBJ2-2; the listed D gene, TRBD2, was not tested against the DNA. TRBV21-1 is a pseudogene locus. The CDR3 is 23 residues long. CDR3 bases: TGTGCCAGCAGCAAGCGTGGGTCGAATGCGGGTAGTAGCCCCAAGTCGAACACCGGGGAGCTGTTTTTT. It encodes CASSKRGSNAGSSPKSNTGELFF.

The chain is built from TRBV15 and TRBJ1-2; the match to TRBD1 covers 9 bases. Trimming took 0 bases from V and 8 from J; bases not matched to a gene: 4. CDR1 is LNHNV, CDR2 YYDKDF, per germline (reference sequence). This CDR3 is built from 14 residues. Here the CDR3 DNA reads TGTGCCACCAGCAGAGAAGGGACAGGGTCCGGCTACACCTTC. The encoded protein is CATSREGTGSGYTF.

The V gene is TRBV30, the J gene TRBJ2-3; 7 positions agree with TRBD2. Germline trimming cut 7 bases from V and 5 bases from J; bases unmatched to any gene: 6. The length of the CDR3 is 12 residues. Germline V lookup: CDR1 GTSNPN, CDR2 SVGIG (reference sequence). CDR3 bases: TGTGCCTCGGGGGAGGGGCGAGATACGCAGTATTTT. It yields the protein CASGEGRDTQYF.

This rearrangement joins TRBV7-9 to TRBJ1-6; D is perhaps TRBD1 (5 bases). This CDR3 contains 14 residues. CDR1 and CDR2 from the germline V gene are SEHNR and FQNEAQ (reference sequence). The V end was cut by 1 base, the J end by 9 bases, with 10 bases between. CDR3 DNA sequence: TGTGCCAGCAGCTTAGACAGGCTGTCTTCACCCCTCCACTTT. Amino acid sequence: CASSLDRLSSPLHF.

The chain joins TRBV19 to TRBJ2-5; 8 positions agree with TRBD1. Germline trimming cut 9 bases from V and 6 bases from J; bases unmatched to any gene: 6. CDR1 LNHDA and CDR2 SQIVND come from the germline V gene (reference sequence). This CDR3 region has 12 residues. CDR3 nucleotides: TGTGCCAGCCAGGGACAGGCCAAGACCCAGTACTTC. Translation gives CASQGQAKTQYF. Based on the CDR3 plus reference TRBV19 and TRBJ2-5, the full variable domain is DGGITQSPKYLFRKEGQNVTLSCEQNLNHDAMYWYRQDPGQGLRLIYYSQIVNDFQKGDIAEGYSVSREKKESFPLTVTSAQKNPTAFYLCASQGQAKTQYFGPGTRLLVL.

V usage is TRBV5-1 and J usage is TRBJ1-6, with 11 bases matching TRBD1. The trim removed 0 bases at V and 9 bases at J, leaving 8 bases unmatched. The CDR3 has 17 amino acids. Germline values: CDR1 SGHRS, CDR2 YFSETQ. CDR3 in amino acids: CASSLGDRGTSGSPLHF. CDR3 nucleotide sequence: TGCGCCAGCAGCTTGGGGGACAGGGGGACGTCTGGTTCACCCCTCCACTTT.

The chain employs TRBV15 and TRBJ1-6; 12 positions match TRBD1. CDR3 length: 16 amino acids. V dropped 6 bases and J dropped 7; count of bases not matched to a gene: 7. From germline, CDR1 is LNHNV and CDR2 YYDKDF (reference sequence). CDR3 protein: CATSTGTGGLNSPLHF. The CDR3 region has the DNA TGTGCCACCAGTACCGGGACAGGGGGCCTGAATTCACCCCTCCACTTT.

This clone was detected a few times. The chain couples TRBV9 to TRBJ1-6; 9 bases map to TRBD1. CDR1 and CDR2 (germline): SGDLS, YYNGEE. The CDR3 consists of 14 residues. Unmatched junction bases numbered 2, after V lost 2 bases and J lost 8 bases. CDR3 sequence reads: CASSVGQGYSPLHF. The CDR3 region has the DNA TGTGCCAGCAGCGTCGGACAGGGGTATTCACCCCTCCACTTT.